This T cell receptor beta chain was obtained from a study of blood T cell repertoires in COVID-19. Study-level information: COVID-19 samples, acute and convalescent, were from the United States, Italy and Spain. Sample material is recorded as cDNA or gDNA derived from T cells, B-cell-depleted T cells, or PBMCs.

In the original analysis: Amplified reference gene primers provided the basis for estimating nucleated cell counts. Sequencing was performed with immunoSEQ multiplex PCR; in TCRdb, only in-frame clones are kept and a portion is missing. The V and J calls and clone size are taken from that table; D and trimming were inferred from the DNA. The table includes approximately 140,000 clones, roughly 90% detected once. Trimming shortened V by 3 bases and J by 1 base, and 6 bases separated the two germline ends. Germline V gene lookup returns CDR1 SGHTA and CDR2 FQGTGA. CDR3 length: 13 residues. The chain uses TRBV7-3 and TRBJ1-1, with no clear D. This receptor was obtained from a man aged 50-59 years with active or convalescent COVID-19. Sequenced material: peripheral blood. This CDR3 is CASSFPGNTEAFF. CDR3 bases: TGTGCCAGCAGCTTCCCAGGGAACACTGAAGCTTTCTTT.